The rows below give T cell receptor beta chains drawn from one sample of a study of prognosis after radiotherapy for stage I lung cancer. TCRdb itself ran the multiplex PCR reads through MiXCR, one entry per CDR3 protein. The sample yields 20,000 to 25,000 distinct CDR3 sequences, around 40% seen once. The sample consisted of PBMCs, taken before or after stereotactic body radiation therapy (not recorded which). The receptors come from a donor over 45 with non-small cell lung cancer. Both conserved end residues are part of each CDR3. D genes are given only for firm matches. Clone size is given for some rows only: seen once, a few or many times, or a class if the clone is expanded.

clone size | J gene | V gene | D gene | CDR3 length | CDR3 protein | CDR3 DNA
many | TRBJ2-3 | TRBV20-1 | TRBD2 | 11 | CSAGGADTQYF | TGCAGTGCTGGGGGGGCAGATACGCAGTATTTT
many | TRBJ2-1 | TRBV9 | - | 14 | CASSYGRTLGEQFF | TGTGCCAGCAGCTACGGACGTACCCTGGGAGAGCAGTTCTTC
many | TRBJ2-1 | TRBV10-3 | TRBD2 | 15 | CAIRSGLAKNNEQFF | TGTGCCATCAGGTCGGGACTAGCGAAAAACAATGAGCAGTTCTTC
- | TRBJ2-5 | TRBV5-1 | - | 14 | CASSLFSPQETQYF | TGCGCCAGCAGCTTGTTCAGCCCCCAAGAGACCCAGTACTTC
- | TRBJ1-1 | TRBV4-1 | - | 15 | CASSQEVGTVTEAFF | TGCGCCAGCAGCCAAGAGGTGGGGACTGTCACTGAAGCTTTCTTT
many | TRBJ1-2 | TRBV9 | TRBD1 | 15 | CASSAPRQGASGYTF | TGTGCCAGCAGCGCCCCGAGACAGGGGGCCAGTGGCTACACCTTC
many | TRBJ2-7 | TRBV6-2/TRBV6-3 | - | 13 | CASSLGSAGEQYF | TGTGCCAGCAGCCTGGGGTCAGCCGGAGAGCAGTACTTC
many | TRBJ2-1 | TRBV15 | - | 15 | CATSRDISAGDEQFF | TGTGCCACCAGCAGAGATATCTCCGCCGGGGATGAGCAGTTCTTC
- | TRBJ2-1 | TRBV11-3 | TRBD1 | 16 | CASSPRGQGAYNEQFF | TGTGCCAGCAGCCCCCGGGGACAGGGGGCCTACAATGAGCAGTTCTTC
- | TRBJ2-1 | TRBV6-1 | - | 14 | CASNSGVVYNEQFF | TGTGCCAGCAACTCGGGAGTAGTCTACAATGAGCAGTTCTTC